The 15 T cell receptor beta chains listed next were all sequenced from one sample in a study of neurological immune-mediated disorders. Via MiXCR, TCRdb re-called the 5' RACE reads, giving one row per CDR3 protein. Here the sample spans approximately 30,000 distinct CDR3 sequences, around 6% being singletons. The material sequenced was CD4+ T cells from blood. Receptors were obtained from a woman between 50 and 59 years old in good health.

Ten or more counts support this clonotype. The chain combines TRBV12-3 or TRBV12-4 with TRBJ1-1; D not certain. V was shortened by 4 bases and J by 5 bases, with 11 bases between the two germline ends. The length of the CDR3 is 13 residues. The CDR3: CASSSWGSTEAFF. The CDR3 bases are TGTGCCAGCAGTTCTTGGGGTTCGACTGAAGCTTTCTTT.

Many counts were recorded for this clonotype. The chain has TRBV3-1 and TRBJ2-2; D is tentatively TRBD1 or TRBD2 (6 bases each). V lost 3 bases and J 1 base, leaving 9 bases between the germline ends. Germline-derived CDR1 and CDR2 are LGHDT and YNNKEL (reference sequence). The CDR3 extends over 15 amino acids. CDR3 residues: CASSQGGQNTGELFF. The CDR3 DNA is TGTGCCAGCAGCCAGGGGGGACAGAACACCGGGGAGCTGTTTTTT.

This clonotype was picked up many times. The DNA of the CDR3 is TGTGCCAGCAGCTTAGATAGCGGGGGGCCCACTGAGCAGTTCTTC. This encodes CASSLDSGGPTEQFF. The chain links TRBV11-2 to TRBJ2-1; TRBD2 agrees at 10 bases. V dropped 0 bases and J dropped 9; count of bases not matched to a gene: 5. This CDR3 comprises 15 residues. Germline loops: CDR1 SGHAT, CDR2 FQNNGV.

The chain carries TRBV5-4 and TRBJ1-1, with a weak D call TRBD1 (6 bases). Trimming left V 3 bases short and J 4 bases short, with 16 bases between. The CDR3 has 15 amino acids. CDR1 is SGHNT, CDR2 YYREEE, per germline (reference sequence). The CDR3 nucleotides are TGTGCCAGCAGCTCCTGGGGGGGGCGCGGCACTGAAGCTTTCTTT. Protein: CASSSWGGRGTEAFF.

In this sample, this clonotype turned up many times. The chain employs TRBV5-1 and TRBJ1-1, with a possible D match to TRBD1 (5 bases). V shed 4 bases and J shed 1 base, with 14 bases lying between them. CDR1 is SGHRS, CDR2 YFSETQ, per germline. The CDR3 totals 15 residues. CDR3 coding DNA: TGCGCCAGCAGCCCCCCGGCAGGGAGGAACACTGAAGCTTTCTTT. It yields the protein CASSPPAGRNTEAFF.

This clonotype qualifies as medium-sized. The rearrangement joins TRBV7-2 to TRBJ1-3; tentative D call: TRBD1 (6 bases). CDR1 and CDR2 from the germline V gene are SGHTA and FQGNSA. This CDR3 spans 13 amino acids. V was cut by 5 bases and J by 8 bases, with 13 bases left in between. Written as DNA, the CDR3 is TGTGCCAGCAGCCCAGACAGGACATACACCATATATTTT. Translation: CASSPDRTYTIYF.

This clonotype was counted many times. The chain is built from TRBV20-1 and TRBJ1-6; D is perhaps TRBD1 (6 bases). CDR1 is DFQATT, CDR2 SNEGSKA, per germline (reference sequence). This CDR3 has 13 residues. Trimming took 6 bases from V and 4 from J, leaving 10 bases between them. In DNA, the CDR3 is TGCAGTGCACGGACAGCGTATAATTCACCCCTCCACTTT. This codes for CSARTAYNSPLHF.

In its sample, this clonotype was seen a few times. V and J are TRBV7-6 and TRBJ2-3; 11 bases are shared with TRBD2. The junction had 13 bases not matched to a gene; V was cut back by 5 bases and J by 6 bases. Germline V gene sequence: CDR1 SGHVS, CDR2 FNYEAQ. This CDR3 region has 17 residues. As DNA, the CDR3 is TGTGCCAGCAGCCATGGACGTAGCGGGAGGGCCAGCGATACGCAGTATTTT. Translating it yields CASSHGRSGRASDTQYF.

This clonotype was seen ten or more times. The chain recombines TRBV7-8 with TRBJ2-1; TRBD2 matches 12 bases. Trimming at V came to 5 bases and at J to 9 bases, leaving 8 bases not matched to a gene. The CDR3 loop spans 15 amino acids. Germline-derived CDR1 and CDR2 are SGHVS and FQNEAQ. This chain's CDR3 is CASSALAGGRSEQFF. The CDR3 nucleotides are TGTGCCAGCAGCGCACTAGCGGGAGGTCGGAGTGAGCAGTTCTTC.

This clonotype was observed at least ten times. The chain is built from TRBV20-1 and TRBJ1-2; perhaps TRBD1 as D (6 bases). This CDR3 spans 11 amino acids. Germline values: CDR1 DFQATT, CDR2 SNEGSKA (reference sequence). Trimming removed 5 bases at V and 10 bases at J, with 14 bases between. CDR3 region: CSAGPQGDYTF. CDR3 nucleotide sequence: TGCAGTGCTGGGCCACAGGGTGACTACACCTTC.

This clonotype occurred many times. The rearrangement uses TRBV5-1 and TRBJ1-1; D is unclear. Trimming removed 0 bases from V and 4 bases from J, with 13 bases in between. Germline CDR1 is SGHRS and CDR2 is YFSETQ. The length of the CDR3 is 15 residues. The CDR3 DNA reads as TGCGCCAGCAGCTTGGCCCGGGCCCATGGCACTGAAGCTTTCTTT. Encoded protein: CASSLARAHGTEAFF.

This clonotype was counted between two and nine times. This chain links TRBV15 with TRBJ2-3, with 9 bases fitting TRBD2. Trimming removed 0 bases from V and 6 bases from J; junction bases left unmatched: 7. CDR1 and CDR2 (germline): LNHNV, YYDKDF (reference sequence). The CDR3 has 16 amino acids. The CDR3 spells CATSRDPGLAYDTQYF. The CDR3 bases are TGTGCCACCAGCAGAGATCCGGGACTAGCATATGATACGCAGTATTTT.

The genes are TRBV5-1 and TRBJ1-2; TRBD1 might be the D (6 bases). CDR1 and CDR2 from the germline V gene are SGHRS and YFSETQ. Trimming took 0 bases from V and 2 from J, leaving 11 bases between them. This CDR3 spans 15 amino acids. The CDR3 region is CASSLESGVNYGYTF. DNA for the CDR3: TGCGCCAGCAGCTTGGAGTCAGGGGTGAACTATGGCTACACCTTC.

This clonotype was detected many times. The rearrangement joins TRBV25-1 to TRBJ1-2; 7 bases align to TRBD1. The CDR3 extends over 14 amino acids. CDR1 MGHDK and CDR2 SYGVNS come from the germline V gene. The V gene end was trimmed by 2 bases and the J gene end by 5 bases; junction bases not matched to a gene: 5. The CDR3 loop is CASSELTQGYGYTF. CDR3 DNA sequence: TGTGCCAGCAGTGAACTGACACAGGGGTATGGCTACACCTTC.

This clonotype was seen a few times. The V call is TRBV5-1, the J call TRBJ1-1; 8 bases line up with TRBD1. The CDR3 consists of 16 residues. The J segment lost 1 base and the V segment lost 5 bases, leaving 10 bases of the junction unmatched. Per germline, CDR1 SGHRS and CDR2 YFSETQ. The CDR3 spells CASRGGSGTGNTEAFF. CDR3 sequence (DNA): TGCGCCAGCAGGGGCGGTTCCGGGACAGGGAACACTGAAGCTTTCTTT.